The present TCR beta chain was sequenced within a study of blood T cell repertoires in COVID-19. Study information: The origin of the acute and convalescent COVID-19 samples was the United States, Italy and Spain. The analysed material was cDNA or gDNA that came from T cells, B-cell-depleted T cells, or PBMCs.

The V gene lost 4 bases and the J gene lost 10 bases, with 28 bases spanning the gap. The CDR3 runs 17 residues. CDR1 and CDR2 (germline): LNHDA, SQIVND (reference sequence). This table comes from immunoSEQ multiplex PCR, and its TCRdb copy is limited to in-frame clones, with some not included. The repertoire holds tens of thousands of clones, with around 75% as singletons. This chain joins TRBV19 and TRBJ2-5, with a weak D call TRBD2 (6 bases). Sequencing was performed on peripheral blood. This TCR was recovered from a man older than 75 with active or convalescent COVID-19. CDR3 loop: CASSTPPVLSGTGGQYF. The DNA of the CDR3 is TGTGCCAGTAGTACACCCCCTGTCCTCAGCGGAACCGGGGGCCAGTACTTC.